Listed here are 14 T cell receptor beta chains from one sample, sequenced in a study of cytomegalovirus exposure and HLA in healthy donors. PCR amplification relied on 60 Vbeta primers (plus 13 Jbeta primers). Assay: immunoSEQ multiplex PCR; the TCRdb copy retains only in-frame clones and omits some. The table shows 100,000 to 150,000 clones, with about a sixth occurring only once. The specimen sequenced was PBMCs. Receptor source: a female donor in good health and CMV-seropositive.

A few counts support this clone. This sequence joins TRBV7-2 and TRBJ1-4, with D tentatively TRBD1 (5 bases). This CDR3 has 16 residues. Per germline, CDR1 SGHTA and CDR2 FQGNSA. V gave up 3 bases and J gave up 5 bases, with 16 bases separating them. In nucleotides, the CDR3 is TGTGCCAGCAGCTTGGGACTGACAGATTACAATGAAAAACTGTTTTTT. Translated, it gives CASSLGLTDYNEKLFF.

The chain uses TRBV30 and TRBJ1-1, with D hard to call. Per the germline V gene, CDR1 is GTSNPN and CDR2 is SVGIG (reference sequence). The CDR3 is 14 amino acids. V was pared by 0 bases and J by 1 base, with 9 bases between. The CDR3 loop is CAWSVLERNTEAFF. The CDR3 nucleotides read TGTGCCTGGAGTGTTTTAGAGAGGAACACTGAAGCTTTCTTT.

This clone was counted a few times. The chain is built from TRBV7-9 and TRBJ2-2; 8 nucleotides match TRBD1. V was clipped by 4 bases and J by 5 bases; unmatched bases: 3. Germline V CDR1 and CDR2: SEHNR, FQNEAQ (reference sequence). The CDR3 is 14 residues long. The CDR3 loop reads CASSWDRKTGELFF. In DNA, the CDR3 is TGTGCCAGCAGCTGGGACAGGAAAACCGGGGAGCTGTTTTTT.

This clone was detected only a few times. The CDR3 sequence is CASSKGTGYEQYF. CDR3 nucleotides: TGTGCCAGCAGCAAGGGGACAGGGTATGAGCAGTACTTC. The chain has TRBV11-2 and TRBJ2-7; 9 positions agree with TRBD1. This CDR3 region has 13 residues. Trimming took 5 bases from V and 7 from J; bases not matched to a gene: 6. Germline V lookup: CDR1 SGHAT, CDR2 FQNNGV.

This clone came up a few times. J is TRBJ2-1 and V is TRBV30; D is undetermined. Germline V CDR1 and CDR2: GTSNPN, SVGIG (reference sequence). With 2 bases removed from V and 3 bases from J, the gap between germline ends came to 11 bases. This CDR3 spans 14 amino acids. In DNA, the CDR3 is TGTGCCTGGAGTCGACAACAGCTCTACAATGAGCAGTTCTTC. It specifies CAWSRQQLYNEQFF.

The chain recombines TRBV18 with TRBJ2-7, with TRBD2 identical over 8 bases. There are 16 residues in the CDR3. CDR1 KGHSH and CDR2 LQKENI come from the germline V gene. Trimming removed 2 bases from V and 6 bases from J; junction bases left unmatched: 12. The CDR3 bases are TGTGCCAGCTCACCAACCAGCGGGAGTTATTCGGGCGAGCAGTACTTC. Protein product: CASSPTSGSYSGEQYF.

The chain employs TRBV2 and TRBJ2-2; D not certain. The CDR3 totals 14 residues. The germline V gene encodes CDR1 SNHLY and CDR2 FYNNEI. V was shortened by 6 bases and J by 1 base, with 9 bases between the two germline ends. The CDR3 DNA reads as TGTGCCAGCAGGCCCACTTGGAACACCGGGGAGCTGTTTTTT. Translating it yields CASRPTWNTGELFF. The full variable domain, in which reference TRBV2 and TRBJ2-2 provide the parts outside the CDR3, is EPEVTQTPSHQVTQMGQEVILRCVPISNHLYFYWYRQILGQKVEFLVSFYNNEISEKSEIFDDQFSVERPDGSNFTLKIRSTKLEDSAMYFCASRPTWNTGELFFGEGSRLTVL.

This chain connects TRBV7-8 to TRBJ2-7; D is ambiguous. The germline V gene has CDR1 SGHVS and CDR2 FQNEAQ. The V gene lost 1 base and the J gene lost 6 bases, with 13 bases spanning the gap. The CDR3 sequence is 14 residues long. CDR3 nucleotides: TGTGCCAGCAGCTTAGATCTGGCTTCGGGCGAGCAGTACTTC. Translating gives CASSLDLASGEQYF.

This clone was seen a handful of times. This chain joins TRBV7-6 and TRBJ2-7; TRBD1 matches 9 bases. Losses at the gene ends were 5 bases for V and 1 base for J; bases not matched to a gene: 9. Germline V CDR1 and CDR2: SGHVS, FNYEAQ. This CDR3 contains 16 residues. The CDR3 is CASSASGTGWSYEQYF. The CDR3 region has the DNA TGTGCCAGCAGCGCCTCCGGGACAGGGTGGTCCTACGAGCAGTACTTC.

The rearrangement joins TRBV28 to TRBJ1-4, with a possible D match to TRBD1 (5 bases). Looked up from germline, CDR1 is MDHEN and CDR2 is SYDVKM. V shed 6 bases and J shed 5 bases, with 19 bases lying between them. CDR3 length: 16 amino acids. The CDR3 spells CASSLEGRGVNEKLFF. The CDR3, as DNA: TGTGCCAGCAGCTTAGAAGGGCGGGGGGTAAATGAAAAACTGTTTTTT. The full variable domain, completed using reference TRBV28 and TRBJ1-4, is DVKVTQSSRYLVKRTGEKVFLECVQDMDHENMFWYRQDPGLGLRLIYFSYDVKMKEKGDIPEGYSVSREKKERFSLILESASTNQTSMYLCASSLEGRGVNEKLFFGSGTQLSVL.

This clone was detected only a few times. The chain uses TRBV29-1 and TRBJ2-3; maybe TRBD2 (5 bases). Germline V gene sequence: CDR1 SQVTM, CDR2 ANQGSEA. Trimming left V 5 bases short and J 1 base short, with 7 bases between. The CDR3 totals 12 residues. CDR3 region: CSVSGGTDTQYF. The CDR3 coding sequence is TGCAGCGTTTCCGGGGGCACAGATACGCAGTATTTT.

The J gene is TRBJ2-2, the V gene TRBV19; D possibly corresponds to TRBD1 (6 bases). The V gene's germline CDR1 is LNHDA and CDR2 SQIVND (reference sequence). The CDR3 has 16 amino acids. The V gene lost 4 bases and the J gene lost 5 bases, with 17 bases spanning the gap. In DNA form, the CDR3 reads TGTGCCAGTAGTACTTTGTTGGACAGACTTACCGGGGAGCTGTTTTTT. As protein: CASSTLLDRLTGELFF.

This clone was found many times. The chain carries TRBV27 and TRBJ1-6; 12 bases agree with TRBD1. CDR3 length equals 18 residues. V was clipped by 6 bases and J by 7 bases; unmatched bases: 13. In germline, CDR1 is MNHEY, CDR2 SMNVEV (reference sequence). CDR3: CASSSGTGGISVNSPLHF. CDR3 DNA: TGTGCCAGCAGCTCCGGGACAGGGGGCATCTCGGTGAATTCACCCCTCCACTTT.

This clone was observed a few times. The chain is built from TRBV9 and TRBJ2-7, with D possibly matching TRBD2 (6 bases). This CDR3 region has 14 residues. The germline V gene encodes CDR1 SGDLS and CDR2 YYNGEE. V was shortened by 4 bases and J by 2 bases, with 13 bases between the two germline ends. The CDR3 DNA is TGTGCCAGCAGCCGTAGCGGTACTACCTACGAGCAGTACTTC. Translation: CASSRSGTTYEQYF.